The present T cell receptor (beta chain) was sequenced within a study of T cell responses to AZD1222 COVID-19 vaccine. A note on this clone: Its antigen is not known.

Germline-derived CDR1 and CDR2 are LGHNA and YNFKEQ. V was clipped by 0 bases and J by 1 base, with 18 bases between them. This CDR3 spans 18 amino acids. Data came from immunoSEQ multiplex PCR; TCRdb stores just in-frame clones and leaves some out. This sample has some 120,000 clones; approximately 93% occur once, and the top ten carry about 0.91%. The study's findings and limits: Donors were chiefly white British, with a greater number of females, and clonal diversity was perhaps underestimated.

The sample was peripheral blood, taken on day 0 of AZD1222 vaccination. The V gene is TRBV4-2, the J gene TRBJ1-1; D is possibly TRBD1 (5 bases). The TCR was taken from an adult in good health. CDR3 region: CASSQDKGPGRGNTEAFF. DNA for the CDR3: TGTGCCAGCAGCCAAGATAAAGGACCGGGACGTGGGAACACTGAAGCTTTCTTT.